This record covers a single T cell receptor beta chain. Its cognate antigen is unknown. This specimen comes from a study of OX40 agonist ivuxolimab in advanced cancers. Study-level background: From about 23 to 85 years was the age range, with a mean of around 57 years, and around 84% were male.

Study outcomes and limitations: CD4+ and CD8+ T cells in blood underwent clonal expansion by week 6 at 0.1 to 3.0 mg/kg.

Produced via immunoSEQ multiplex PCR; TCRdb's table is partial and in-frame only. The top ten clones hold roughly 2.9% of a sample with tens of thousands of clones, around 88% of them seen once. Germline lookup yields CDR1 WSHSY and CDR2 SAAADI. Unmatched junction bases numbered 2, after V lost 2 bases and J lost 4 bases. This CDR3 contains 15 residues. The chain combines TRBV10-2 with TRBJ1-5; 10 bases match TRBD1. The receptor was isolated from an adult with an advanced solid tumor such as melanoma, head and neck, liver or kidney cancer. The sequenced sample was CD4+ or CD8+ T cells sorted from blood, obtained in a trial of the OX40 agonist ivuxolimab. This CDR3 is CASSERTGGNQPQHF. DNA for the CDR3: TGCGCCAGCAGTGAGAGGACAGGGGGAAATCAGCCCCAGCATTTT.